This T cell receptor beta chain comes out of a study of control samples from healthy donors and cancer patients. Looked up from germline, CDR1 is SGHRS and CDR2 is YFSETQ. Trimming shortened V by 4 bases and J by 5 bases, and 15 bases separated the two germline ends. CDR3 length: 15 residues. Assay used: immunoSEQ multiplex PCR; TCRdb lists only in-frame clones, some missing. Of 70,000 to 95,000 clones listed, approximately 93% are singletons. This clonotype originated in a woman between 40 and 50 years old with lung cancer. Input material: PBMCs. The rearrangement links TRBV5-1 to TRBJ2-2; possibly TRBD1 for D (7 bases). CDR3 DNA: TGCGCCAGCAGCCAGGGGGGCCTCCCTACCGGGGAGCTGTTTTTT. It codes for CASSQGGLPTGELFF.